The 20 T cell receptor beta chains below come from one sample, sequenced in a study of blood T cell repertoires in COVID-19. TCRdb's copy holds only in-frame clones and misses some; the assay was immunoSEQ multiplex PCR. Here the sample spans around 290,000 clones, more than 70% being singletons. Source material: PBMCs or T cells enriched from blood (not recorded which). The receptors were gathered from a woman in her sixties in a cohort exposed to, infected with or recovered from COVID-19 (not recorded which).

CDR3 in amino acids: CSVSEGTDTQYF. CDR3 DNA: TGCAGCGTTTCGGAGGGCACAGATACGCAGTATTTT. V usage is TRBV29-1 and J usage is TRBJ2-3, with D perhaps matching TRBD2 (5 bases). V was trimmed by 5 bases and J by 1 base, leaving 7 bases between them. The CDR3 has 12 residues. Per the germline V gene, CDR1 is SQVTM and CDR2 is ANQGSEA.

V gene TRBV19 combines with J gene TRBJ1-1; no clear D gene. Trimming removed 6 bases from V and 6 bases from J, with 20 bases in between. This CDR3 contains 15 residues. The germline V gene has CDR1 LNHDA and CDR2 SQIVND (reference sequence). The CDR3 loop reads CASSKARVEGAEAFF. CDR3 DNA sequence: TGTGCCAGTAGCAAGGCGAGGGTAGAGGGAGCTGAAGCTTTCTTT.

The V and J genes are TRBV18 and TRBJ1-6; 9 bases agree with TRBD1. V shed 6 bases and J 5 bases; nucleotides not matched to a gene: 5. The CDR3 spans 15 residues. In germline, CDR1 is KGHSH, CDR2 LQKENI. The CDR3 coding sequence is TGTGCCAGCTCGCCGGGACAGGGACATAATTCACCCCTCCACTTT. It yields the protein CASSPGQGHNSPLHF.

The rearrangement uses TRBV7-9 and TRBJ1-2, with 8 nucleotides matching TRBD1. The V segment lost 7 bases and the J segment 6 bases; nucleotides outside the gene matches: 10. CDR1 is SEHNR, CDR2 FQNEAQ, per germline (reference sequence). The CDR3 is made up of 14 amino acids. The chain's CDR3 is CASTAGGFLDGYTF. CDR3 nucleotide sequence: TGTGCCAGCACCGCAGGGGGCTTCTTGGATGGCTACACCTTC.

V gene TRBV4-2 combines with J gene TRBJ2-1, with TRBD1 identical over 8 bases. The germline V gene encodes CDR1 LGHNA and CDR2 YNFKEQ. This CDR3 spans 16 amino acids. The trim removed 4 bases at V and 4 bases at J, leaving 9 bases unmatched. The CDR3 DNA follows: TGTGCCAGCAGCCCTGCGGGGACAGGAAAATACAATGAGCAGTTCTTC. This sequence encodes CASSPAGTGKYNEQFF.

The chain couples TRBV6-1 to TRBJ2-7, with 9 bases identical to TRBD1. The germline V gene has CDR1 MNHNS and CDR2 SASEGT. This CDR3 comprises 15 residues. The J segment lost 5 bases and the V segment lost 2 bases, leaving 7 bases of the junction unmatched. This CDR3 is CASSERTGAFDEQYF. CDR3 nucleotides: TGTGCCAGCAGTGAAAGGACAGGGGCGTTTGACGAGCAGTACTTC.

This clone was seen only a few times. This chain links TRBV29-1 with TRBJ1-2; no firm D call. In germline, CDR1 is SQVTM, CDR2 ANQGSEA. V lost 8 bases and J lost 2, with 15 bases in between. The length of the CDR3 is 13 residues. The chain's CDR3 is CSSRGGANYGYTF. In DNA, the CDR3 is TGCAGCTCCCGAGGCGGTGCCAACTATGGCTACACCTTC.

This chain joins TRBV7-2 and TRBJ2-1; 7 bases fit TRBD2. The germline CDR1 and CDR2 sequences are SGHTA and FQGNSA. J gave up 5 bases and V 1 base, and 5 bases lay outside the gene matches. The CDR3 extends over 15 amino acids. CDR3 residues: CASSLVGGANNEQFF. The DNA of the CDR3 is TGTGCCAGCAGCTTAGTGGGAGGGGCGAACAATGAGCAGTTCTTC.

The rearrangement uses TRBV2 and TRBJ1-5, with TRBD1 matching over 7 bases. This CDR3 is 12 amino acids long. From germline, CDR1 is SNHLY and CDR2 FYNNEI. V dropped 6 bases and J dropped 6; count of bases not matched to a gene: 2. The CDR3, as DNA: TGTGCCAGCAGAGGGGGCTCTCAGCCCCAGCATTTT. Its protein is CASRGGSQPQHF.

The J gene is TRBJ1-5, the V gene TRBV27; a possible D gene is TRBD1 (6 bases). Trimming took 5 bases from V and 2 from J, leaving 16 bases between them. The CDR3 contains 16 residues. CDR1 is MNHEY, CDR2 SMNVEV, per germline (reference sequence). The CDR3, as DNA: TGTGCCAGCAGTCCTGACCCGACAGGTCGCAATCAGCCCCAGCATTTT. Translation: CASSPDPTGRNQPQHF.

The V call is TRBV9, the J call TRBJ2-7; 8 nucleotides line up with TRBD2. V shed 4 bases, J shed 10 bases, and the junction held 16 bases outside the gene matches. CDR1 is SGDLS, CDR2 YYNGEE, per germline. The CDR3 sequence is 15 residues long. The CDR3 protein is CASSRETSEPTSQYF. DNA of the CDR3: TGTGCCAGCAGCCGCGAGACTAGCGAGCCAACTTCTCAGTACTTC.

CDR3 nucleotide sequence: TGTGCCAGCAGCAAAGAGAAGACAGGGGGCGTGAATAGTGAAGCTTTCTTT. Residues: CASSKEKTGGVNSEAFF. The rearrangement joins TRBV21-1 to TRBJ1-1; the tabulated D call, TRBD1, remains unverified against the DNA. TRBV21-1 is a known pseudogene. The CDR3 sequence is 17 residues long.

The chain couples TRBV5-1 to TRBJ2-2; 9 bases align to TRBD2. Germline V gene sequence: CDR1 SGHRS, CDR2 YFSETQ. The CDR3 totals 18 residues. V gave up 1 base and J gave up 6 bases; unmatched junction bases: 13. CDR3 bases: TGCGCCAGCAGCTTGCAAGGTCCAGCGGGAGGTTCCGCCGGGGAGCTGTTTTTT. This translates into CASSLQGPAGGSAGELFF.

The chain's CDR3 is CASSPPTGTSGTVYNEQFF. CDR3 nucleotides: TGTGCCAGCAGCCCCCCCACCGGGACTAGCGGGACCGTTTACAATGAGCAGTTCTTC. The rearrangement uses TRBV9 and TRBJ2-1; 13 bases are a match to TRBD2. V gave up 4 bases and J gave up 4 bases; unmatched junction bases: 14. This CDR3 region has 19 residues. CDR1 is SGDLS and CDR2 is YYNGEE in the germline V gene.

This sequence joins TRBV9 and TRBJ2-5; 14 nucleotides align to TRBD2. The length of the CDR3 is 16 residues. J lost 6 bases, V lost 3 bases, and 7 bases had no gene match. Germline CDR1 SGDLS, CDR2 YYNGEE. The DNA for the CDR3 is TGTGCCAGCAGCGAAGGACTAGCGGGAGGACAGAAGACCCAGTACTTC. The encoded protein is CASSEGLAGGQKTQYF.

The chain has TRBV24-1 and TRBJ1-6, with D unresolved. The length of the CDR3 is 12 residues. Trimming removed 4 bases from V and 7 bases from J, with 4 bases in between. Germline V gives CDR1 KGHDR, CDR2 SFDVKD. In DNA, the CDR3 is TGTGCCACCAGTGAACAGAATTCACCCCTCCACTTT. Translation: CATSEQNSPLHF.

The chain carries TRBV18 and TRBJ2-3; D call uncertain. The CDR3 runs 16 residues. Germline V gene lookup returns CDR1 KGHSH and CDR2 LQKENI. Between the trimmed V and J ends, which lost 3 bases and 5 bases, there was a span of 18 bases. The DNA for the CDR3 is TGTGCCAGCTCACCTCAATCCAGGCAGAGTGAAGATACGCAGTATTTT. Translated: CASSPQSRQSEDTQYF.

The gene calls are TRBV3-1 (or the pseudogene TRBV3-2) and TRBJ1-1, with D unresolved. Germline CDR1 is LGHDT and CDR2 is YNNKEL (reference sequence). Trimming removed 1 base from V and 1 base from J, with 10 bases in between. This CDR3 has 15 amino acids. The CDR3 DNA sequence: TGTGCCAGCAGCCAAGGCCGGCGGAGGAACACTGAAGCTTTCTTT. It specifies CASSQGRRRNTEAFF.

The rearrangement links TRBV30 to TRBJ2-1, with 16 positions matching TRBD2. Per germline, CDR1 GTSNPN and CDR2 SVGIG (reference sequence). The CDR3 spans 15 residues. V shed 0 bases, J shed 15 bases, and the junction held 8 bases outside the gene matches. The CDR3 region is CAWSVPGTSGRVAFF. The CDR3 nucleotides read TGTGCCTGGAGTGTACCGGGGACTAGCGGGAGGGTGGCGTTCTTC.

This chain joins TRBV7-9 and TRBJ1-6; 10 bases align to TRBD1. After removal of 5 bases from V and 3 bases from J, the junction contained 4 bases not matched to a gene. The germline V gene encodes CDR1 SEHNR and CDR2 FQNEAQ (reference sequence). The CDR3 totals 16 residues. The CDR3 sequence is CASSLGQGFYNSPLHF. CDR3 DNA: TGTGCCAGCAGCCTGGGACAGGGGTTCTATAATTCACCCCTCCACTTT.